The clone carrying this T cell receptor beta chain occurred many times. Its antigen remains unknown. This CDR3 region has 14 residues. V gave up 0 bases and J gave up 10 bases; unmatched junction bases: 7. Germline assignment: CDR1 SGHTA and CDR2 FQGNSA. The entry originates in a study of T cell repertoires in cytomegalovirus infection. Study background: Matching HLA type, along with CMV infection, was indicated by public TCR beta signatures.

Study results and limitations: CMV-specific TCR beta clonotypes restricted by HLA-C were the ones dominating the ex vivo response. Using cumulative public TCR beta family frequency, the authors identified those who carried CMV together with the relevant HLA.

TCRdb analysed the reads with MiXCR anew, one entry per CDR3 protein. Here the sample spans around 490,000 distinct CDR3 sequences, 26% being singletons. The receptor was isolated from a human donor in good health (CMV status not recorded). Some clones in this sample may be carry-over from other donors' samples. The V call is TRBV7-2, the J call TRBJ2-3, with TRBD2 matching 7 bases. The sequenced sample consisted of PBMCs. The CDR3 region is CASSLAPGSGAQYF. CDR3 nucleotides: TGTGCCAGCAGCTTAGCGCCCGGCAGCGGGGCGCAGTATTTT.